Presented here are 24 T cell receptor beta chains from one specimen sequenced in a study of shared clonotypes between healthy human individuals. Profiled with immunoSEQ multiplex PCR; TCRdb holds only in-frame clones, not every one. The repertoire holds about 1 million clones, with 75% to 85% as singletons. The sequencing input was memory CD4+ T cells from PBMCs. Stated subset: CD45RA-negative fraction. The receptor source for this set is a man aged 18 to 30 in good health. Some clones in this sample may be carry-over from other donors' samples.

The V gene is TRBV28, the J gene TRBJ1-2; D is unclear. CDR1 is MDHEN, CDR2 SYDVKM, per germline. The CDR3 sequence is 13 residues long. The V end was cut by 6 bases, the J end by 6 bases, with 14 bases between. The CDR3 loop reads CASSVRDNNGYTF. As DNA, the CDR3 is TGTGCCAGCAGCGTAAGAGACAATAATGGCTACACCTTC.

This chain links TRBV5-4 with TRBJ1-2, with TRBD1 matching 12 bases. Trimming at V came to 7 bases and at J to 5 bases, leaving 6 bases not matched to a gene. The CDR3 is 14 residues long. Germline CDR1 reads SGHNT; CDR2 reads YYREEE (reference sequence). CDR3 sequence: CASGTGGARYGYTF. The CDR3 DNA reads as TGTGCCAGCGGGACAGGGGGCGCGAGGTATGGCTACACCTTC.

The V gene is TRBV4-2, the J gene TRBJ2-7; the match to TRBD2 covers 10 bases. The V gene end was trimmed by 4 bases and the J gene end by 3 bases; junction bases not matched to a gene: 9. The CDR3 contains 16 residues. Germline CDR1 and CDR2: LGHNA and YNFKEQ. The CDR3 DNA reads TGTGCCAGCAGCCCTTTAGCTAGCGGGAGAGGCTACGAGCAGTACTTC. It is translated as CASSPLASGRGYEQYF.

The chain uses TRBV25-1 and TRBJ2-1; 9 nucleotides line up with TRBD2. Germline loops: CDR1 MGHDK, CDR2 SYGVNS. Trimming removed 3 bases from V and 2 bases from J; junction bases left unmatched: 5. The CDR3 length is 16 residues. The CDR3 DNA reads TGTGCCAGCAGTGACCATAGCGGGAGTGCCTACAATGAGCAGTTCTTC. Amino acids: CASSDHSGSAYNEQFF.

The table lists this clone with a few counts. The gene calls are TRBV28 and TRBJ1-2; D unresolved. This CDR3 has 14 amino acids. V was shortened by 5 bases and J by 2 bases, with 12 bases between the two germline ends. Germline V gene lookup returns CDR1 MDHEN and CDR2 SYDVKM. CDR3 DNA sequence: TGTGCCAGCAGTGCCCCCCGCGACAACTATGGCTACACCTTC. Translation gives CASSAPRDNYGYTF.

The CDR3 coding sequence is TGTGCCAGCAGCTTGGGTACACCAGCAACTAATGAAAAACTGTTTTTT. Translating it yields CASSLGTPATNEKLFF. The genes are TRBV7-9 and TRBJ1-4; unclear D gene. V was pared by 3 bases and J by 0 bases, with 11 bases between. There are 16 residues in the CDR3. The germline gives CDR1 SEHNR, CDR2 FQNEAQ (reference sequence).

This chain joins TRBV28 and TRBJ1-5, with a tentative D call TRBD1 (6 bases). Germline lookup yields CDR1 MDHEN and CDR2 SYDVKM. V lost 6 bases to trimming and J lost 2 bases, with 17 bases between them. This CDR3 has 16 residues. CDR3 DNA sequence: TGTGCCAGCAGGAACCACCAGGGGTTTGGCAATCAGCCCCAGCATTTT. Its protein is CASRNHQGFGNQPQHF.

V gene TRBV2 combines with J gene TRBJ2-7, with TRBD2 matching over 12 bases. With 8 bases clipped from V and 2 bases from J, the junction kept 16 bases outside the gene matches. Germline assignment: CDR1 SNHLY and CDR2 FYNNEI. This CDR3 has 18 residues. The CDR3: CASGAGLAGNRRPYEQYF. The CDR3 nucleotides read TGTGCCAGCGGCGCGGGACTAGCGGGCAATAGACGCCCCTACGAGCAGTACTTC.

V gene TRBV5-1 combines with J gene TRBJ1-1; D unresolved. The V end was cut by 2 bases, the J end by 0 bases, with 8 bases between. The CDR3 is 14 amino acids. In germline, CDR1 is SGHRS, CDR2 YFSETQ. In DNA, the CDR3 is TGCGCCAGCAGCTTTTATGAGCTGAACACTGAAGCTTTCTTT. The encoded protein is CASSFYELNTEAFF. The variable domain in full, completed from reference TRBV5-1 and TRBJ1-1, reads KAGVTQTPRYLIKTRGQQVTLSCSPISGHRSVSWYQQTPGQGLQFLFEYFSETQRNKGNFPGRFSGRQFSNSRSEMNVSTLELGDSALYLCASSFYELNTEAFFGQGTRLTVV.

This chain uses TRBV10-3 with TRBJ2-5; D remains unclear. The CDR3 runs 13 residues. V was trimmed by 6 bases and J by 1 base, leaving 9 bases between them. Germline CDR1 ENHRY, CDR2 SYGVKD. CDR3 DNA: TGTGCCATCAGACCCCCCGGCCAAGAGACCCAGTACTTC. This encodes CAIRPPGQETQYF.

The chain couples TRBV19 to TRBJ1-2, with 7 bases fitting TRBD1. Germline V gives CDR1 LNHDA, CDR2 SQIVND (reference sequence). The CDR3 consists of 14 residues. Germline trimming cut 1 base from V and 4 bases from J; bases unmatched to any gene: 3. This CDR3 reads CASSIVGQSYGYTF. DNA for the CDR3: TGTGCCAGTAGTATAGTGGGACAGAGCTATGGCTACACCTTC.

The V gene is TRBV9, the J gene TRBJ2-5, with 7 bases that match TRBD2. CDR3 length: 14 residues. The junction had 3 bases not matched to a gene; V was cut back by 0 bases and J by 4 bases. CDR1 and CDR2 (germline): SGDLS, YYNGEE. The CDR3 nucleotides read TGTGCCAGCAGCGTAGGGACTAGGGGAGAGACCCAGTACTTC. Residues: CASSVGTRGETQYF.

The rearrangement joins TRBV11-3 to TRBJ1-1; no firm D call. V lost 0 bases and J 0 bases, leaving 8 bases between the germline ends. Germline values: CDR1 SGHNT, CDR2 YENEEA. This CDR3 region has 15 residues. The CDR3 sequence: CASSLEQEMNTEAFF. The CDR3 DNA sequence: TGTGCCAGCAGCTTAGAGCAGGAGATGAACACTGAAGCTTTCTTT.

The V gene is TRBV28, the J gene TRBJ2-1; D gene unclear. The V gene's germline CDR1 is MDHEN and CDR2 SYDVKM. The CDR3 totals 16 residues. V was clipped by 2 bases and J by 0 bases, with 11 bases between them. The CDR3 sequence is CASSLITGGSYNEQFF. For the CDR3, the DNA is TGTGCCAGCAGTTTAATAACCGGCGGCTCCTACAATGAGCAGTTCTTC.

This chain uses TRBV7-6 with TRBJ1-1, with 10 bases that match TRBD1. The V gene end was trimmed by 3 bases and the J gene end by 0 bases; junction bases not matched to a gene: 7. Germline V gene lookup returns CDR1 SGHVS and CDR2 FNYEAQ. The CDR3 spans 17 residues. This CDR3 is CASSFSGTGALNTEAFF. The CDR3 nucleotides are TGTGCCAGCAGCTTCTCCGGGACAGGGGCCCTGAACACTGAAGCTTTCTTT.

The chain links TRBV4-2 to TRBJ1-1, with D possibly TRBD1 on 6 matching bases. The CDR3 has 13 amino acids. The V end lost 3 bases, the J end lost 6 bases, and 11 bases lay between the germline ends. The germline gives CDR1 LGHNA, CDR2 YNFKEQ. The chain's CDR3 is CASSQKTGAEAFF. As DNA, the CDR3 is TGTGCCAGCAGCCAGAAGACAGGCGCTGAAGCTTTCTTT.

The genes are TRBV19 and TRBJ1-5; TRBD1 might be the D (6 bases). CDR1 LNHDA and CDR2 SQIVND come from the germline V gene (reference sequence). Trimming stripped 4 bases from V and 1 base from J, with 20 bases between. This CDR3 has 18 residues. CDR3 sequence: CASSTLGGRGGSNQPQHF. CDR3 bases: TGTGCCAGTAGTACTCTTGGAGGCAGGGGAGGAAGCAATCAGCCCCAGCATTTT.

The chain has TRBV5-1 and TRBJ2-7; 7 bases agree with TRBD2. J lost 4 bases, V lost 3 bases, and 7 bases had no gene match. From germline, CDR1 is SGHRS and CDR2 YFSETQ. This CDR3 contains 14 residues. CDR3 protein: CASSWREGPYEQYF. CDR3 nucleotides: TGCGCCAGCAGCTGGAGGGAGGGTCCTTACGAGCAGTACTTC.

The chain links TRBV5-4 to TRBJ2-6, with TRBD1 matching over 7 bases. Germline-derived CDR1 and CDR2 are SGHNT and YYREEE (reference sequence). After removal of 3 bases from V and 4 bases from J, the junction contained 4 bases not matched to a gene. This CDR3 region has 15 residues. CDR3 region: CASSSGTEGANVLTF. CDR3 sequence (DNA): TGTGCCAGCAGCTCAGGGACAGAGGGGGCCAACGTCCTGACTTTC.

The chain links TRBV5-1 to TRBJ2-2, with D possibly TRBD2 on 6 matching bases. Trimming removed 4 bases at V and 1 base at J, with 14 bases between. The germline V gene has CDR1 SGHRS and CDR2 YFSETQ. CDR3 size: 16 residues. CDR3 nucleotides: TGCGCCAGCAGCCCGGCTAGCGTCGGGAACACCGGGGAGCTGTTTTTT. This translates into CASSPASVGNTGELFF.

J is TRBJ1-2 and V is TRBV18; 7 bases are a match to TRBD1. Looked up from germline, CDR1 is KGHSH and CDR2 is LQKENI. The trim removed 4 bases at V and 4 bases at J, leaving 3 bases unmatched. The CDR3 runs 13 residues. Written as DNA, the CDR3 is TGTGCCAGCTCACTCGGACAGGTCTATGGCTACACCTTC. Protein sequence: CASSLGQVYGYTF.

A single count supports this clone. The rearrangement uses TRBV7-9 and TRBJ1-2; D unresolved. The CDR3 extends over 15 amino acids. Germline V CDR1 and CDR2: SEHNR, FQNEAQ (reference sequence). Trimming took off 2 bases at V and 6 bases at J, with 16 bases between the two ends. CDR3 sequence reads: CASSLSFTETNGYTF. Here the CDR3 DNA reads TGTGCCAGCAGCTTAAGTTTTACAGAAACGAATGGCTACACCTTC.

The rearrangement uses TRBV4-1 and TRBJ2-1, with D possibly matching TRBD2 (6 bases). The germline V and J ends were trimmed by 1 base and 0 bases, with 13 bases remaining between them. CDR1 is MGHRA, CDR2 YSYEKL, per germline. This CDR3 spans 17 amino acids. The CDR3 loop is CASSQGRAVSSYNEQFF. CDR3 nucleotide sequence: TGCGCCAGCAGCCAAGGGAGGGCGGTAAGCTCCTACAATGAGCAGTTCTTC.

This clone has more than one count but fewer than ten. The rearrangement links TRBV2 to TRBJ2-1, with 9 bases identical to TRBD2. Germline lookup yields CDR1 SNHLY and CDR2 FYNNEI. The CDR3 length is 14 residues. Losses at the gene ends were 2 bases for V and 6 bases for J; bases not matched to a gene: 2. The CDR3 sequence: CASSELLAGNEQFF. Here the CDR3 DNA reads TGTGCCAGCAGTGAACTACTAGCGGGCAATGAGCAGTTCTTC. The variable domain in full, with the rest retrieved from reference TRBV2 and TRBJ2-1, is EPEVTQTPSHQVTQMGQEVILRCVPISNHLYFYWYRQILGQKVEFLVSFYNNEISEKSEIFDDQFSVERPDGSNFTLKIRSTKLEDSAMYFCASSELLAGNEQFFGPGTRLTVL.